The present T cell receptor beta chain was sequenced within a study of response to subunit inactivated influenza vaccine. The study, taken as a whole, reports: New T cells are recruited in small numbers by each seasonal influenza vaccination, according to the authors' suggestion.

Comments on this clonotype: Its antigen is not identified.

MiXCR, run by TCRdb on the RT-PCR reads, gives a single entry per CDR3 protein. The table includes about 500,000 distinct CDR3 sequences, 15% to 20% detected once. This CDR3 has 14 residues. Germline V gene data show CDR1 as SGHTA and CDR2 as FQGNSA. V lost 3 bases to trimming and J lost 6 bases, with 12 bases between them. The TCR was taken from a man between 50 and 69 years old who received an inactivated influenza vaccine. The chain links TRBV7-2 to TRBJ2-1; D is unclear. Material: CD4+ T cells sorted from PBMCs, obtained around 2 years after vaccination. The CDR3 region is CASSLDEEGNEQFF. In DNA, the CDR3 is TGTGCCAGCAGCTTGGATGAGGAAGGCAATGAGCAGTTCTTC.